The 12 T cell receptor beta chains in this list originate from one sample, sequenced in a study of technical replicates of blood from a handful of donors. TCRdb's table, derived via immunoSEQ multiplex PCR, lists solely in-frame clones and lacks some. The sample consists of fewer than 20,000 clones, about nine tenths of them appearing once. Sequencing was performed on PBMCs. Receptor source: a human donor in good health.

The chain joins TRBV5-1 to TRBJ1-6; unclear D gene. Trimming pared 0 bases from V and 0 bases from J, leaving 7 bases between. This CDR3 region has 16 residues. The germline V gene has CDR1 SGHRS and CDR2 YFSETQ. Here the CDR3 reads CASSLGSSSYNSPLHF. Here the CDR3 DNA reads TGCGCCAGCAGCTTGGGCTCGAGCTCCTATAATTCACCCCTCCACTTT.

The V and J genes are TRBV5-6 and TRBJ2-5, with D unclear. With 4 bases removed from V and 4 bases from J, the gap between germline ends came to 5 bases. This CDR3 is 11 amino acids long. Germline V lookup: CDR1 SGHDT, CDR2 YYEEEE. The CDR3 DNA sequence: TGTGCCAGCAGCGAGCGAGAGACCCAGTACTTC. It is translated as CASSERETQYF.

The chain uses TRBV25-1 and TRBJ2-1, with D unclear. V dropped 1 base and J dropped 9 bases, with 7 bases sitting between them. From germline, CDR1 is MGHDK and CDR2 SYGVNS. The CDR3 consists of 12 residues. The CDR3 nucleotides read TGTGCCAGCAGTGAATTATCCAGTGAGCAGTTCTTC. Translation gives CASSELSSEQFF.

The chain has TRBV28 and TRBJ1-2; D remains unclear. CDR1 and CDR2 (germline): MDHEN, SYDVKM. This CDR3 has 10 residues. V lost 6 bases and J lost 8, with 7 bases in between. This chain's CDR3 is CASREGGYTF. Here the CDR3 DNA reads TGTGCCAGCAGGGAGGGCGGCTACACCTTC.

J is TRBJ2-7 and V is TRBV25-1; D perhaps matches TRBD2 (6 bases). Germline V gene lookup returns CDR1 MGHDK and CDR2 SYGVNS. CDR3 length: 17 amino acids. V lost 4 bases and J 0 bases, leaving 19 bases between the germline ends. The CDR3 region has the DNA TGTGCCAGCAGTGTCAAGCGGGTTGACCAGAGCTCCTACGAGCAGTACTTC. Protein sequence: CASSVKRVDQSSYEQYF.

V usage is TRBV19 and J usage is TRBJ2-1; 11 positions match TRBD2. The CDR3 contains 22 residues. V shed 2 bases, J shed 7 bases, and the junction held 25 bases outside the gene matches. Looked up from germline, CDR1 is LNHDA and CDR2 is SQIVND (reference sequence). The CDR3 here is CASSIQGRGQGRLAGRWNEQFF. The CDR3 DNA sequence: TGTGCCAGTAGTATACAAGGTCGAGGACAGGGTAGACTAGCGGGACGATGGAATGAGCAGTTCTTC.

The rearrangement links TRBV18 to TRBJ2-1, with a weak D call TRBD1 (5 bases). This CDR3 has 13 residues. The germline CDR1 and CDR2 sequences are KGHSH and LQKENI. Trimming shortened V by 6 bases and J by 4 bases, and 10 bases separated the two germline ends. CDR3 nucleotide sequence: TGTGCCAGCTCCTGGGGCCGATACAATGAGCAGTTCTTC. Amino acid sequence: CASSWGRYNEQFF.

Only a few counts were recorded for this clone. The rearrangement joins TRBV30 to TRBJ2-4, with 7 bases aligning to TRBD1. Germline V CDR1 and CDR2: GTSNPN, SVGIG (reference sequence). The CDR3 length is 14 residues. V was clipped by 5 bases and J by 0 bases; unmatched bases: 4. As DNA, the CDR3 is TGTGCCTGGTTGGACAGGCTAGCCAAAAACATTCAGTACTTC. The encoded protein is CAWLDRLAKNIQYF.

The V and J genes are TRBV6-5 and TRBJ1-6, with D unresolved. CDR1 MNHEY and CDR2 SVGAGI come from the germline V gene. The length of the CDR3 is 13 residues. Trimming cost V 6 bases and J 16 bases, with 19 bases left between them. The CDR3 DNA reads as TGTGCCAGCAGCCCCATACTTGGTCAAAAACTCCACTTT. This gives the protein CASSPILGQKLHF.

V usage is TRBV6-5 and J usage is TRBJ1-5; the match to TRBD1 covers 10 bases. V lost 5 bases to trimming and J lost 7 bases; unmatched junction nucleotides: 2. This CDR3 contains 13 residues. CDR1 is MNHEY, CDR2 SVGAGI, per germline. The CDR3 nucleotides are TGTGCCAGCAGTGGGACAGGGGCCCAGCCCCAGCATTTT. It translates to CASSGTGAQPQHF.

The chain recombines TRBV6-5 with TRBJ2-7, with TRBD2 identical over 12 bases. Losses at the gene ends were 6 bases for V and 7 bases for J; bases not matched to a gene: 10. Looked up from germline, CDR1 is MNHEY and CDR2 is SVGAGI. There are 15 residues in the CDR3. CDR3 DNA: TGTGCCAGCAGGTCCCTAGCGGGAGGGCCGGGGGAGCAGTACTTC. Translating gives CASRSLAGGPGEQYF.

The rearrangement joins TRBV21-1 to TRBJ2-3; the table's D call, TRBD1, was not checked against the DNA. TRBV21-1 constitutes a pseudogene. There are 16 residues in the CDR3. The CDR3 loop reads CASSIQGDRSADTQYF. CDR3 DNA sequence: TGTGCCAGCAGCATACAGGGGGATAGGTCGGCAGATACGCAGTATTTT.